This entry concerns a single T cell receptor beta chain. Methods used by the authors: Amplified reference gene primers provided the basis for estimating nucleated cell counts. Using immunoSEQ multiplex PCR, the repertoire was profiled, and TCRdb retains in-frame clones only, with some absent. That table gives V, J and clone size, and the DNA gave D and trimming. The sample shows 70,000 to 75,000 clones, around 90% of them seen only once. This specimen belongs to a study of blood T cell repertoires in COVID-19. The wider study: The origin of the acute and convalescent COVID-19 samples was the United States, Italy and Spain.

Sequenced sample: peripheral blood. The receptor's source is a human donor in a cohort sampled during active COVID-19.

The CDR3 loop is CATRDRDNSPLHF. The CDR3 DNA reads as TGTGCCACCCGGGACAGGGATAATTCACCCCTCCACTTT. The chain recombines TRBV24-1 with TRBJ1-6; 9 nucleotides match TRBD1. The germline gives CDR1 KGHDR, CDR2 SFDVKD. This CDR3 contains 13 residues. V lost 9 bases and J lost 5; bases outside the gene matches: 1.